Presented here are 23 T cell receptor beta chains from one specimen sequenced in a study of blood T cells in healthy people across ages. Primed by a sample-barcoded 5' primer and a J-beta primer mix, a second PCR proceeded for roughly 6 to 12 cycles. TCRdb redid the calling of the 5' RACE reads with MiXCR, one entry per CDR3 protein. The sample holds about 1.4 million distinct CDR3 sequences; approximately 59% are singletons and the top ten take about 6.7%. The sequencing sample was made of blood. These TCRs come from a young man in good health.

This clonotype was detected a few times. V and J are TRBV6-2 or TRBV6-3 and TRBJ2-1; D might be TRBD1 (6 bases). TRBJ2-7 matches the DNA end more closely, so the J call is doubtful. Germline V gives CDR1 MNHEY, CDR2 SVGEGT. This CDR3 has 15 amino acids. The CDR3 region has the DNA TGTGCCAGCAGTTACGGACAGCCTTCCTACAATGAGCAGTACTTC. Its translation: CASSYGQPSYNEQYF.

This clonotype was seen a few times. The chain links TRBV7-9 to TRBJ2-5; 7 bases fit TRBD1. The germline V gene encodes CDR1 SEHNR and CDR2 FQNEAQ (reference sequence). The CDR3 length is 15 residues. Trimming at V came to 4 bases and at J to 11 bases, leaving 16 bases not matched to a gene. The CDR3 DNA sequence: TGTGCCAGCAGCTACCCGGGACAGAGCTACAATGAGCAGTACTTC. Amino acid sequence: CASSYPGQSYNEQYF.

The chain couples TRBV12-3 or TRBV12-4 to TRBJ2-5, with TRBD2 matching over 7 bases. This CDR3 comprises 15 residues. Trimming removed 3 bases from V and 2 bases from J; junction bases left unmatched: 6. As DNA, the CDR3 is TGTGCCAGCAGTTTCCGCTCGGGAGGACAAGAGACCCAGTACTTC. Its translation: CASSFRSGGQETQYF.

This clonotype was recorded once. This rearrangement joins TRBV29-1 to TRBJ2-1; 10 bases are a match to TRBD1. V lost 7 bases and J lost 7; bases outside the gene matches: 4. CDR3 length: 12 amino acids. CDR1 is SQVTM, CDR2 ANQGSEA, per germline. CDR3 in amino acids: CSGGDRGNEQFF. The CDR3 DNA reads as TGCAGCGGGGGGGACAGGGGTAATGAGCAGTTCTTC.

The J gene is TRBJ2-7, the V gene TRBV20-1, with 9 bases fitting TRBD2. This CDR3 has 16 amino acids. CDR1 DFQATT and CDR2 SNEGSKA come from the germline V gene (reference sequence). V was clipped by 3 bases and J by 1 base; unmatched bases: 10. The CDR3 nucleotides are TGCAGTGCTAGCGGGCGAATTAGCGGGAGTTCCTACGAGCAGTACTTC. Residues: CSASGRISGSSYEQYF.

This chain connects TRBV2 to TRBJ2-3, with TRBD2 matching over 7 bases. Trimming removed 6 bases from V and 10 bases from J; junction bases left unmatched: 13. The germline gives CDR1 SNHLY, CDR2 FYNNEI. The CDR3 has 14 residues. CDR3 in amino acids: CASSDNPTSDPQYF. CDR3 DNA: TGTGCCAGCAGCGACAACCCTACTAGCGATCCGCAGTATTTT.

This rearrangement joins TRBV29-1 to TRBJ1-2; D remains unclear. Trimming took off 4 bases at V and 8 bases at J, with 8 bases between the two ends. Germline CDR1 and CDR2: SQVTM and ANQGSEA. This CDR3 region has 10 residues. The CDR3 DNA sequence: TGCAGCGTTGGAGAACGAGGCTACACCTTC. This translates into CSVGERGYTF.

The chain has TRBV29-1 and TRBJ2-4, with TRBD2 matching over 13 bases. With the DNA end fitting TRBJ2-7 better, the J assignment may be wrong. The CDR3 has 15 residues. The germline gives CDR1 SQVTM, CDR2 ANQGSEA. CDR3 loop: CSVQGLAGTNYEQYF. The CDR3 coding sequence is TGCAGCGTACAGGGACTAGCGGGAACTAATTACGAGCAGTACTTC.

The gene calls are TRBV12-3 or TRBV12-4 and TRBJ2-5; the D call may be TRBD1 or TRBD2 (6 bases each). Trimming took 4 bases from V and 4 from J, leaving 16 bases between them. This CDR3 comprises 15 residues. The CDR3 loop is CASSSPYREVETQYF. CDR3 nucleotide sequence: TGTGCCAGCAGTTCACCCTACAGGGAGGTAGAGACCCAGTACTTC.

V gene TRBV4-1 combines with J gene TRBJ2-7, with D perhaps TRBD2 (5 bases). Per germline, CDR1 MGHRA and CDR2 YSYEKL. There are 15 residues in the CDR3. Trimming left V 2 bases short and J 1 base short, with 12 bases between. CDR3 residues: CASSQWAGVSYEQYF. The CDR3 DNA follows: TGCGCCAGCAGCCAATGGGCGGGTGTATCCTACGAGCAGTACTTC.

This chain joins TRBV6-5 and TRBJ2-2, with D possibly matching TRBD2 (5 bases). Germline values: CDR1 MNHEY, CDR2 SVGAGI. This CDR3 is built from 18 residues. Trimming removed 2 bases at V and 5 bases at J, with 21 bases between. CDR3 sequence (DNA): TGTGCCAGCAGTTACGATCGGGGTGAAGGGCCTCTTACCGGGGAGCTGTTTTTT. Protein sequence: CASSYDRGEGPLTGELFF.

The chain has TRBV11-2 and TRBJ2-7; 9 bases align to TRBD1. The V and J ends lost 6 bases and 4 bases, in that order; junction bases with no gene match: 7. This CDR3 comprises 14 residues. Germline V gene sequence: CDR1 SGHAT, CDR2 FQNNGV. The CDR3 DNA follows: TGTGCCAGCAGGCCCCCCGGGACAGGGTACGAGCAGTACTTC. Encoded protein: CASRPPGTGYEQYF. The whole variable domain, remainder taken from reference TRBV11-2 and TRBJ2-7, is EAGVAQSPRYKIIEKRQSVAFWCNPISGHATLYWYQQILGQGPKLLIQFQNNGVVDDSQLPKDRFSAERLKGVDSTLKIQPAKLEDSAVYLCASRPPGTGYEQYFGPGTRLTVT.

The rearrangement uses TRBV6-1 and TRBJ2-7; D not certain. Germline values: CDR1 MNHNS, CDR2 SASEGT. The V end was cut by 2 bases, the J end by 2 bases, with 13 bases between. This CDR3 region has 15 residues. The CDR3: CASSESWRLTYEQYF. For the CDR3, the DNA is TGTGCCAGCAGTGAATCCTGGCGGTTAACCTACGAGCAGTACTTC.

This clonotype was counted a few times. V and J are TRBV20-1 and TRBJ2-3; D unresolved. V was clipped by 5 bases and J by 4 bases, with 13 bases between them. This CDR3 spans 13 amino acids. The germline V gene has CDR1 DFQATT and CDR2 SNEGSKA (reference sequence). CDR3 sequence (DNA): TGCAGTGCTGGGCAGGCTGTAGCAGATACGCAGTATTTT. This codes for CSAGQAVADTQYF.

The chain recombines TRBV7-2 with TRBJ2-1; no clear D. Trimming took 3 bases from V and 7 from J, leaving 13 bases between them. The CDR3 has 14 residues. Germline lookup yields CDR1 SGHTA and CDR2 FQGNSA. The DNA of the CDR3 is TGTGCCAGCAGCTTGTCGCAATCGCAAAATGAGCAGTTCTTC. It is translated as CASSLSQSQNEQFF.

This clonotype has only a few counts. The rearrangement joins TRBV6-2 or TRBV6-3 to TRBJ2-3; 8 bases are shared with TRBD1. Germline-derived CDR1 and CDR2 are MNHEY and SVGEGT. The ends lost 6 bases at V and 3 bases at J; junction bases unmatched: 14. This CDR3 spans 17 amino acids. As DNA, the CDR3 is TGTGCCAGCAGCCCCCGGCCTACCCGGGACAGGACAGATACGCAGTATTTT. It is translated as CASSPRPTRDRTDTQYF.

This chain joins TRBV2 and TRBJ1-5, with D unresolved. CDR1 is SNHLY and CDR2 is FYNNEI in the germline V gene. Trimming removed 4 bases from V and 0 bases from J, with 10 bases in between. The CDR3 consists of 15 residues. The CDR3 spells CASSGRRDSNQPQHF. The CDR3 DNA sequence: TGTGCCAGCAGTGGTCGCAGAGATAGCAATCAGCCCCAGCATTTT.

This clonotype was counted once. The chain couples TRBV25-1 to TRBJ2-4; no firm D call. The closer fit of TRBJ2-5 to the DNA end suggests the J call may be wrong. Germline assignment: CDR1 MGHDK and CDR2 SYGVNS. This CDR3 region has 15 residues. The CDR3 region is CASSAFSRYQETQYF. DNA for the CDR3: TGTGCCAGCAGTGCCTTTTCCCGGTACCAAGAGACCCAGTACTTC.

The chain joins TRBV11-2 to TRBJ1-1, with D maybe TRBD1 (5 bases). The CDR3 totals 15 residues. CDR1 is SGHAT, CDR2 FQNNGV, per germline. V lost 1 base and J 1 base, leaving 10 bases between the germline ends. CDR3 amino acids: CASSLVGRTNTEAFF. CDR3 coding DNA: TGTGCCAGCAGCTTAGTGGGACGGACGAACACTGAAGCTTTCTTT.

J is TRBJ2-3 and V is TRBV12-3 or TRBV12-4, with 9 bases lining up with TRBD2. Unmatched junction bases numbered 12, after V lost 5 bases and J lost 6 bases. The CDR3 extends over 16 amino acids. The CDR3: CASSQYSGRGIDTQYF. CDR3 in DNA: TGTGCCAGCAGTCAATATAGCGGGAGAGGAATCGATACGCAGTATTTT.

This CDR3 reads CASSTSGQLETQYF. In nucleotides, the CDR3 is TGCGCCAGCAGTACTAGCGGGCAATTAGAGACCCAGTACTTC. The chain uses TRBV5-1 and TRBJ2-7, with 9 nucleotides matching TRBD2. The J call may be in error: the DNA end matches TRBJ2-5 better. CDR1 is SGHRS and CDR2 is YFSETQ in the germline V gene. CDR3 size: 14 residues.

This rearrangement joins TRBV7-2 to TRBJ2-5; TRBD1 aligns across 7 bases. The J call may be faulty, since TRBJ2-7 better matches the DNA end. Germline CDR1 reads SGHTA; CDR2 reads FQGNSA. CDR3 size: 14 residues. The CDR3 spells CASSLIGQAHEQYF. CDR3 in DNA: TGTGCCAGCAGCTTAATCGGACAGGCCCACGAGCAGTACTTC.

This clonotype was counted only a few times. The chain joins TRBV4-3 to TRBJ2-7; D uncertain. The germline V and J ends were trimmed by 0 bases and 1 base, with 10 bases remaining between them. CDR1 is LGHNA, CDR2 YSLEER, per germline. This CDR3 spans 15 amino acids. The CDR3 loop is CASSQDWPASYEQYF. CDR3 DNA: TGCGCCAGCAGCCAAGATTGGCCAGCTTCCTACGAGCAGTACTTC.